This T cell receptor beta chain was obtained from a study of early T cells in non-severe SARS-CoV-2 infection. Individual cDNA molecules carried attached unique molecular identifiers. Using its own MiXCR run on the 5' RACE reads, TCRdb lists one record per CDR3 protein. The sample shows roughly 60,000 distinct CDR3 sequences, about 5.6% of them seen only once. This clonotype was counted ten times or more. This receptor was identified in an adult who was a healthcare worker with PCR-confirmed SARS-CoV-2 infection or an uninfected control (not recorded which). Sequenced material: whole blood.

CDR3 nucleotides: TGTGCCAGCAGTCGCCGGGACAGGGGTGCCTACGAGCAGTACTTC. Translating it yields CASSRRDRGAYEQYF. The chain carries TRBV12-3 or TRBV12-4 and TRBJ2-7; 10 bases are shared with TRBD1. The length of the CDR3 is 15 residues. V trimming: 5 bases; J trimming: 2 bases; junction bases outside the gene matches: 6.